One and the same sample provided the 23 T cell receptor beta chains below, sequenced in a study of T cell repertoires in cytomegalovirus infection. Using its own MiXCR run on the reads, TCRdb lists one record per CDR3 protein. The profile shows a few hundred thousand distinct CDR3 sequences, about 18% of them singletons. Sequencing was done on a sample of CD8+ T cells from PBMCs. The source of these receptors is a human donor in good health (CMV status not recorded). Some clones in this sample may be carry-over from other donors' samples.

This clonotype was observed many times. The chain carries TRBV2 and TRBJ2-7; 8 bases are a match to TRBD1. Germline assignment: CDR1 SNHLY and CDR2 FYNNEI. The CDR3 loop spans 14 amino acids. The ends lost 9 bases at V and 3 bases at J; junction bases unmatched: 10. The CDR3 nucleotides are TGTGCCAGTGGGATGACAGGGGAAAGCTACGAGCAGTACTTC. Amino acid sequence: CASGMTGESYEQYF.

Only a few counts were recorded for this clonotype. This sequence joins TRBV4-1 and TRBJ1-5, with TRBD1 as a possible D gene (6 bases). Trimming removed 3 bases from V and 7 bases from J, with 19 bases in between. The CDR3 extends over 16 amino acids. CDR1 and CDR2 from the germline V gene are MGHRA and YSYEKL. In DNA form, the CDR3 reads TGCGCCAGCAGCCACGCTAACCAGGGGCGAGGGCAGCCCCAGCATTTT. Protein sequence: CASSHANQGRGQPQHF.

This clonotype appeared many times. V usage is TRBV7-2 and J usage is TRBJ1-1, with 11 bases that match TRBD1. Germline CDR1 SGHTA, CDR2 FQGNSA. V lost 4 bases, J lost 1 base, and 5 bases stayed unmatched. The CDR3 length is 16 residues. In DNA form, the CDR3 reads TGTGCCAGCAGCTCGTTGGGACAGGGGGAGAACACTGAAGCTTTCTTT. Translating it yields CASSSLGQGENTEAFF.

This clonotype was observed many times. The DNA for the CDR3 is TGTGCCAGCAGCCTCGCGGGCGGCTACACCTTC. Translating gives CASSLAGGYTF. The rearrangement uses TRBV12-3 or TRBV12-4 and TRBJ1-2; D unresolved. The length of the CDR3 is 11 residues. V was shortened by 6 bases and J by 8 bases, with 10 bases between the two germline ends.

This clonotype occurred a few times. The rearrangement links TRBV29-1 to TRBJ2-3, with D perhaps being TRBD1 or TRBD2 (5 bases each). The CDR3 sequence is 14 residues long. Germline CDR1 reads SQVTM; CDR2 reads ANQGSEA. V dropped 7 bases and J dropped 2 bases, with 16 bases sitting between them. This chain's CDR3 is CSAGDLMYTDTQYF. As DNA, the CDR3 is TGCAGCGCCGGGGACCTTATGTACACAGATACGCAGTATTTT.

Only a few counts were recorded for this clonotype. The chain is built from TRBV2 and TRBJ2-3, with D unclear. This CDR3 spans 11 amino acids. Trimming pared 4 bases from V and 5 bases from J, leaving 4 bases between. CDR1 is SNHLY and CDR2 is FYNNEI in the germline V gene. CDR3 nucleotide sequence: TGTGCCAGCAGTGGACTAGATACGCAGTATTTT. Amino acid sequence: CASSGLDTQYF.

The J gene is TRBJ2-5, the V gene TRBV5-1; 9 nucleotides agree with TRBD2. V gave up 0 bases and J gave up 1 base; unmatched junction bases: 7. Germline CDR1 reads SGHRS; CDR2 reads YFSETQ. This CDR3 comprises 17 residues. The CDR3 sequence is CASSLAGSGGIQETQYF. The CDR3 nucleotides are TGCGCCAGCAGCTTGGCCGGGAGCGGGGGGATCCAAGAGACCCAGTACTTC.

This clonotype has more than one count but fewer than ten. V is TRBV7-6 and J is TRBJ2-7; no reliable D call. V shed 5 bases and J shed 2 bases, with 16 bases lying between them. This CDR3 comprises 15 residues. Germline V gene sequence: CDR1 SGHVS, CDR2 FNYEAQ. CDR3 nucleotide sequence: TGTGCCAGCAGCCTCCATTTCACAGATACCTACGAGCAGTACTTC. Its protein product is CASSLHFTDTYEQYF.

The V call is TRBV28, the J call TRBJ1-5; TRBD1 might be the D (5 bases). V was trimmed by 2 bases and J by 10 bases, leaving 15 bases between them. Germline CDR1 reads MDHEN; CDR2 reads SYDVKM. The CDR3 spans 14 residues. In DNA, the CDR3 is TGTGCCAGCAGTTTACTCCGGGGCGCAGAACCCCAGCATTTT. Protein product: CASSLLRGAEPQHF.

There are many counts of this clonotype. The rearrangement joins TRBV7-6 to TRBJ1-2; D ambiguous. The CDR3 is 15 residues long. Germline loops: CDR1 SGHVS, CDR2 FNYEAQ. Trimming pared 1 base from V and 0 bases from J, leaving 9 bases between. The CDR3: CASSLGDNPNYGYTF. CDR3 DNA: TGTGCCAGCAGCTTAGGAGACAACCCTAACTATGGCTACACCTTC. Based on the CDR3 plus reference TRBV7-6 and TRBJ1-2, the full variable domain is GAGVSQSPRYKVTKRGQDVALRCDPISGHVSLYWYRQALGQGPEFLTYFNYEAQQDKSGLPNDRFSAERPEGSISTLTIQRTEQRDSAMYRCASSLGDNPNYGYTFGSGTRLTVV.

This rearrangement joins TRBV7-9 to TRBJ1-2; 7 bases line up with TRBD1. Germline-derived CDR1 and CDR2 are SEHNR and FQNEAQ (reference sequence). This CDR3 has 17 amino acids. V was clipped by 0 bases and J by 3 bases; unmatched bases: 10. CDR3 in DNA: TGTGCCAGCAGCTTAGCCGACAGGGAGATACTGGACTATGGCTACACCTTC. This codes for CASSLADREILDYGYTF.

V is TRBV6-2 or TRBV6-3 and J is TRBJ1-5; TRBD1 matches at 7 bases. Germline assignment: CDR1 MNHEY and CDR2 SVGEGT. The CDR3 loop spans 21 amino acids. The trim removed 5 bases at V and 2 bases at J, leaving 24 bases unmatched. The CDR3 reads CASSTVGVWDSVFRGNQPQHF. CDR3 nucleotide sequence: TGTGCCAGCAGTACGGTAGGAGTATGGGACAGCGTGTTTCGGGGCAATCAGCCCCAGCATTTT.

This clonotype occurred many times. The CDR3 nucleotides read TGTGCCAGCAGCCCGACAGGGGGAAGGGAGGGCTACACCTTC. Translated, it gives CASSPTGGREGYTF. The chain is built from TRBV7-6 and TRBJ1-2; 9 nucleotides align to TRBD1. Germline assignment: CDR1 SGHVS and CDR2 FNYEAQ. The junction had 9 bases not matched to a gene; V was cut back by 5 bases and J by 8 bases. The CDR3 is 14 residues long.

This clonotype was picked up a small number of times. V and J are TRBV29-1 and TRBJ1-2; D may be TRBD1 (5 bases). Germline V gene data show CDR1 as SQVTM and CDR2 as ANQGSEA. The ends were cut back, 5 bases at V and 3 bases at J, with 7 bases in the middle. The CDR3 extends over 11 amino acids. CDR3 in amino acids: CSVSGYYGYTF. CDR3 DNA: TGCAGCGTTTCAGGGTACTATGGCTACACCTTC.

This clonotype was recorded only once. This may arise from a read error, as a much more abundant clone is one base away. Lacking the conserved final phenylalanine or tryptophan, this CDR3 likely reflects a read error. This chain uses TRBV7-8 with TRBJ1-4, with D tentatively TRBD1 (6 bases). V lost 1 base and J 5 bases, leaving 11 bases between the germline ends. The CDR3 runs to 15 residues. Germline V gene lookup returns CDR1 SGHVS and CDR2 FQNEAQ. Here the CDR3 DNA reads TGTGCCAGCAGCTTAGGGGCAGGGGCCAATGAAAAACTGTTTTCT. Its protein product is CASSLGAGANEKLFS.

In its sample, this clonotype was seen a few times. Here the CDR3 reads CSAETVSGWGDTQYF. The DNA of the CDR3 is TGCAGTGCTGAGACTGTTTCGGGGTGGGGAGATACGCAGTATTTT. V is TRBV20-1 and J is TRBJ2-3, with D possibly TRBD2 on 5 matching bases. In germline, CDR1 is DFQATT, CDR2 SNEGSKA (reference sequence). The CDR3 totals 15 residues. Trimming shortened V by 5 bases and J by 5 bases, and 20 bases separated the two germline ends.

This clonotype was seen a few times. The gene calls are TRBV14 and TRBJ1-1; the D gene is possibly TRBD1 (5 bases). CDR1 and CDR2 from the germline V gene are SGHDN and FVKESK. Trimming removed 1 base from V and 7 bases from J, with 10 bases in between. The CDR3 has 13 residues. This CDR3 is CASSQVRGGEAFF. The CDR3 DNA is TGTGCCAGCAGCCAAGTCCGGGGGGGTGAAGCTTTCTTT.

CDR3 sequence reads: CASSLEVSIQYF. The CDR3 DNA reads TGTGCCAGCAGCTTAGAGGTCAGCATTCAGTACTTC. This sequence joins TRBV7-9 and TRBJ2-4; no definite D call. This CDR3 contains 12 residues. The germline gives CDR1 SEHNR, CDR2 FQNEAQ (reference sequence). The V end lost 1 base, the J end lost 9 bases, and 7 bases lay between the germline ends. Full variable domain (remainder filled in from reference TRBV7-9 and TRBJ2-4): DTGVSQNPRHKITKRGQNVTFRCDPISEHNRLYWYRQTLGQGPEFLTYFQNEAQLEKSRLLSDRFSAERPKGSFSTLEIQRTEQGDSAMYLCASSLEVSIQYFGAGTRLSVL.

The chain links TRBV7-9 to TRBJ2-2; TRBD2 is a possible D gene (7 bases). The V end was cut by 4 bases, the J end by 4 bases, with 13 bases between. Germline-derived CDR1 and CDR2 are SEHNR and FQNEAQ (reference sequence). The CDR3 sequence is 15 residues long. CDR3 in amino acids: CASSSSGEGTGELFF. The CDR3 coding sequence is TGTGCCAGCAGCTCTTCAGGGGAGGGCACCGGGGAGCTGTTTTTT.

This clonotype was counted many times. V and J are TRBV7-2 and TRBJ1-1; 7 bases align to TRBD1. In germline, CDR1 is SGHTA, CDR2 FQGNSA. V shed 5 bases and J 4 bases; nucleotides not matched to a gene: 7. The CDR3 is 14 residues long. CDR3 coding DNA: TGTGCCAGCAGCCCTGGATACAGGGGCACTGAAGCTTTCTTT. It encodes CASSPGYRGTEAFF.

V and J are TRBV6-2 or TRBV6-3 and TRBJ1-1; 7 nucleotides match TRBD1. The V gene's germline CDR1 is MNHEY and CDR2 SVGEGT. The J segment lost 6 bases and the V segment lost 6 bases, leaving 25 bases of the junction unmatched. The CDR3 sequence is 19 residues long. The CDR3 protein is CASRTGVVRQGIQDAEAFF. The CDR3 DNA sequence: TGTGCCAGCAGAACGGGGGTAGTGAGACAGGGTATCCAGGACGCTGAAGCTTTCTTT.

The chain couples TRBV7-9 to TRBJ2-5; D unresolved. V was clipped by 6 bases and J by 2 bases, with 16 bases between them. Looked up from germline, CDR1 is SEHNR and CDR2 is FQNEAQ (reference sequence). CDR3 size: 15 residues. The CDR3 loop is CASRRWPGQQETQYF. The CDR3 region has the DNA TGTGCCAGCAGGCGCTGGCCGGGTCAACAAGAGACCCAGTACTTC.

The chain recombines TRBV7-9 with TRBJ1-4, with D uncertain. The V end was cut by 1 base, the J end by 6 bases, with 6 bases between. This CDR3 is 13 amino acids long. The germline V gene encodes CDR1 SEHNR and CDR2 FQNEAQ (reference sequence). In DNA, the CDR3 is TGTGCCAGCAGCTTAGAACCGCATGAAAAACTGTTTTTT. This translates into CASSLEPHEKLFF.